Detailed here is one T cell receptor (beta chain). What it recognizes is unknown. This specimen belongs to a study of T cell repertoires in cytomegalovirus infection. Turning to the study itself: HLA-B-restricted CMV epitopes that are well studied, plus recently identified HLA-C-restricted ones, were used by the study. Based on public TCR beta signatures, there were indications of CMV infection and of a matching HLA type.

TCRdb called the reads again in MiXCR, with one record for every CDR3 protein. Of around 710,000 distinct CDR3 sequences listed, almost 30% are singletons. Sequencing was performed on cultured CD8+ T cells from PBMCs, taken from culture after CMV antigen stimulation. The receptor was derived from a human donor in good health (CMV status not recorded). Some clones in this sample may be carry-over from other donors' samples.

CDR3 in DNA: TGTGCCAGCAGTTACTCCGGACAGTACCCTAATGAAAAACTGTTTTTT. Amino acids: CASSYSGQYPNEKLFF. V usage is TRBV6-6 and J usage is TRBJ1-4, with D maybe TRBD1 (6 bases). This CDR3 has 16 amino acids. Germline CDR1 reads MNHNY; CDR2 reads SVGAGI (reference sequence). V was pared by 0 bases and J by 3 bases, with 11 bases between.